The 4 T cell receptor beta chains given below trace back to one sample, sequenced in a study of blood T cells in healthy people across ages. Primers used in a second PCR of roughly 6 to 11 cycles were a sample-barcoded 5' primer and a J-beta primer mix. Using its own MiXCR run on the 5' RACE reads, TCRdb lists one record per CDR3 protein. This sample has 910,000 or so distinct CDR3 sequences; roughly 47% occur once, and the top ten carry 20% to 25%. Sequencing was carried out using blood. The source of these receptors is a woman aged 55-69 years in good health.

This chain uses TRBV4-3 with TRBJ2-5; 11 bases agree with TRBD2. The trim removed 0 bases at V and 11 bases at J, leaving 14 bases unmatched. The CDR3 is 17 residues long. Germline values: CDR1 LGHNA, CDR2 YSLEER. As DNA, the CDR3 is TGCGCCAGCAGCCAAGAAACTAGCGGGGGAACAAGCAATGAGCAGTACTTC. Translated, it gives CASSQETSGGTSNEQYF.

This clonotype has only a few counts. The gene calls are TRBV15 and TRBJ2-3; D is uncertain. With 4 bases removed from V and 6 bases from J, the gap between germline ends came to 14 bases. Looked up from germline, CDR1 is LNHNV and CDR2 is YYDKDF (reference sequence). CDR3 length equals 14 residues. The CDR3 DNA reads TGTGCCACCAGCAAAGGGAAGGGTGGGGATACGCAGTATTTT. This translates into CATSKGKGGDTQYF.

The J gene is TRBJ1-5, the V gene TRBV2; no clear D. V lost 7 bases and J 7 bases, leaving 20 bases between the germline ends. CDR1 and CDR2 from the germline V gene are SNHLY and FYNNEI. The CDR3 contains 15 residues. The CDR3 region has the DNA TGTGCCAGCAACCCCTCCAGGTCTCCAACGCAGCCCCAGCATTTT. It yields the protein CASNPSRSPTQPQHF.

A note on this clonotype: The junction does not match germline at one end; this may be a read error. This chain links TRBV7-3 with TRBJ2-3; D gene uncertain. The CDR3 loop spans 14 amino acids. The V gene's germline CDR1 is SGHTA and CDR2 FQGTGA. In DNA form, the CDR3 reads TGTGCCAGCAGCTCGACTGGGCTCACAGCTACGCAGTATTTT. Protein: CASSSTGLTATQYF.